Below, 32 T cell receptor beta chains from the same sample are listed, as sequenced in a study of identifying expanded T cells in peripheral blood. Method: immunoSEQ multiplex PCR; TCRdb's copy keeps in-frame clones and lacks some. This table holds 75,000 to 95,000 clones, approximately 84% found once. Sequencing was performed on blood. These receptors originate from a person aged 18 to 70 in good health.

This rearrangement joins TRBV7-2 to TRBJ2-5, with D perhaps TRBD1 or TRBD2 (5 bases each). CDR1 is SGHTA, CDR2 FQGNSA, per germline. The CDR3 contains 12 residues. V lost 8 bases to trimming and J lost 7 bases, with 14 bases between them. CDR3 protein: CASGGGRGTQYF. The CDR3 coding sequence is TGTGCCAGCGGGGGTGGGCGTGGGACCCAGTACTTC.

V usage is TRBV13 and J usage is TRBJ1-2, with 10 bases lining up with TRBD1. V shed 3 bases and J 2 bases; nucleotides not matched to a gene: 12. In germline, CDR1 is PRHDT, CDR2 FYEKMQ (reference sequence). The CDR3 spans 18 residues. CDR3 region: CASSLGPTGGPPNYGYTF. Here the CDR3 DNA reads TGTGCCAGCAGCTTGGGACCGACAGGGGGCCCCCCCAACTATGGCTACACCTTC.

CDR3 loop: CASSRQGTARNYGYTF. The CDR3 DNA reads TGTGCCAGCAGCCGCCAGGGCACAGCGCGTAACTATGGCTACACCTTC. J is TRBJ1-2 and V is TRBV5-4, with D possibly TRBD1 on 5 matching bases. Germline CDR1 reads SGHNT; CDR2 reads YYREEE (reference sequence). The CDR3 contains 16 residues. Trimming shortened V by 4 bases and J by 1 base, and 17 bases separated the two germline ends.

The J gene is TRBJ1-1, the V gene TRBV30; D gene unclear. Per germline, CDR1 GTSNPN and CDR2 SVGIG (reference sequence). The length of the CDR3 is 11 residues. The V end was cut by 2 bases, the J end by 7 bases, with 8 bases between. The CDR3 loop reads CAWSRSGEAFF. In nucleotides, the CDR3 is TGTGCCTGGAGTCGGTCCGGTGAAGCTTTCTTT.

V and J are TRBV7-9 and TRBJ2-2; unclear D gene. V shed 2 bases and J shed 6 bases, with 7 bases lying between them. Germline CDR1 and CDR2: SEHNR and FQNEAQ (reference sequence). The CDR3 totals 13 residues. The CDR3 sequence: CASSLLGPGELFF. In DNA, the CDR3 is TGTGCCAGCAGCTTACTTGGGCCCGGGGAGCTGTTTTTT.

This clone was observed a handful of times. This chain connects TRBV4-3 to TRBJ1-1, with D unclear. CDR1 is LGHNA and CDR2 is YSLEER in the germline V gene. This CDR3 is 13 amino acids long. V shed 0 bases and J shed 8 bases, with 10 bases lying between them. The CDR3 sequence is CASSQDSGREAFF. The DNA for the CDR3 is TGCGCCAGCAGCCAAGATAGCGGCAGAGAAGCTTTCTTT.

The chain combines TRBV7-2 with TRBJ1-2, with unresolved D. This CDR3 comprises 17 residues. V dropped 1 base and J dropped 0 bases, with 15 bases sitting between them. Germline V CDR1 and CDR2: SGHTA, FQGNSA. The CDR3 DNA is TGTGCCAGCAGCTTAGTGGGTGGCGGGGAGTCTAACTATGGCTACACCTTC. This gives the protein CASSLVGGGESNYGYTF.

This chain joins TRBV7-2 and TRBJ1-1; 8 nucleotides match TRBD1. CDR1 SGHTA and CDR2 FQGNSA come from the germline V gene. V gave up 2 bases and J gave up 4 bases; unmatched junction bases: 3. This CDR3 region has 14 residues. This CDR3 is CASSLTGGITEAFF. The CDR3, as DNA: TGTGCCAGCAGCTTAACAGGGGGGATCACTGAAGCTTTCTTT.

V usage is TRBV11-2 and J usage is TRBJ2-3; 8 bases fit TRBD1. The CDR3 spans 16 residues. Germline trimming cut 5 bases from V and 3 bases from J; bases unmatched to any gene: 10. Germline CDR1 and CDR2: SGHAT and FQNNGV. The CDR3: CASSLRAGGLTDTQYF. CDR3 nucleotide sequence: TGTGCCAGCAGCCTTAGGGCAGGGGGCTTGACAGATACGCAGTATTTT.

The chain recombines TRBV30 with TRBJ2-3, with D perhaps matching TRBD1 (6 bases). Germline V gives CDR1 GTSNPN, CDR2 SVGIG (reference sequence). There are 13 residues in the CDR3. V lost 1 base to trimming and J lost 8 bases, with 13 bases between them. CDR3 residues: CAWSGRQVLTQYF. In DNA, the CDR3 is TGTGCCTGGAGTGGCCGACAGGTCCTTACGCAGTATTTT. Drawing the rest from reference TRBV30 and TRBJ2-3, the complete variable domain is SQTIHQWPATLVQPVGSPLSLECTVEGTSNPNLYWYRQAAGRGLQLLFYSVGIGQISSEVPQNLSASRPQDRQFILSSKKLLLSDSGFYLCAWSGRQVLTQYFGPGTRLTVL.

The gene calls are TRBV7-9 and TRBJ2-3; 7 nucleotides line up with TRBD1. Germline loops: CDR1 SEHNR, CDR2 FQNEAQ (reference sequence). The length of the CDR3 is 15 residues. The ends lost 2 bases at V and 5 bases at J; junction bases unmatched: 7. In nucleotides, the CDR3 is TGTGCCAGCAGCTTAATGAGACAGGGAGAAGATACGCAGTATTTT. Protein: CASSLMRQGEDTQYF.

With respect to this clone: The sample holds other DNA sequences that translate to the same CDR3. DNA for the CDR3: TGTGCCAGCAGTTACGGAGAGACCCAGTACTTC. Its protein product is CASSYGETQYF. V and J are TRBV6-6 and TRBJ2-5; D gene uncertain. Germline CDR1 reads MNHNY; CDR2 reads SVGAGI (reference sequence). The CDR3 sequence is 11 residues long. The V end was cut by 2 bases, the J end by 4 bases, with 2 bases between.

V is TRBV25-1 and J is TRBJ2-7, with 9 bases fitting TRBD1. V lost 6 bases, J lost 5 bases, and 11 bases stayed unmatched. Germline V gene lookup returns CDR1 MGHDK and CDR2 SYGVNS. The CDR3 runs to 15 residues. CDR3 protein: CASSQFRGQGDEQYF. The DNA for the CDR3 is TGTGCCAGCAGCCAATTTAGGGGACAGGGCGACGAGCAGTACTTC.

The chain carries TRBV6-5 and TRBJ1-2; a weak D match, TRBD1 (5 bases). V shed 4 bases and J shed 3 bases, with 15 bases lying between them. CDR3 size: 15 residues. Germline V CDR1 and CDR2: MNHEY, SVGAGI. CDR3 nucleotide sequence: TGTGCCAGCAGTTCCCCGGGGGGTTACGACTATGGCTACACCTTC. This codes for CASSSPGGYDYGYTF.

V is TRBV7-9 and J is TRBJ1-4; tentative D call: TRBD1 (6 bases). This CDR3 is 15 amino acids long. V was cut by 1 base and J by 8 bases, with 14 bases left in between. Germline V gene lookup returns CDR1 SEHNR and CDR2 FQNEAQ (reference sequence). The CDR3 DNA reads TGTGCCAGCAGCTTAGTAATGCAGGGGCAAGAAAAACTGTTTTTT. Its protein is CASSLVMQGQEKLFF.

This chain joins TRBV2 and TRBJ1-1, with 12 positions matching TRBD1. V lost 7 bases and J lost 6; bases outside the gene matches: 9. The CDR3 consists of 15 residues. CDR1 is SNHLY, CDR2 FYNNEI, per germline. The CDR3 DNA follows: TGTGCCAGCACAGGGACAGGGGGCTGGAGTCCTGAAGCTTTCTTT. This codes for CASTGTGGWSPEAFF.

The chain combines TRBV2 with TRBJ2-2; 7 nucleotides line up with TRBD1. From germline, CDR1 is SNHLY and CDR2 FYNNEI. This CDR3 has 15 amino acids. V lost 6 bases and J lost 1; bases outside the gene matches: 5. CDR3 bases: TGTGCCAGCAGAAACCCAGGGGGGAACACCGGGGAGCTGTTTTTT. As protein: CASRNPGGNTGELFF.

This chain connects TRBV5-3 to TRBJ1-4, with 10 bases aligning to TRBD1. TRBV5-3 is an open reading frame, and its role is uncertain. This CDR3 is 16 amino acids long. V shed 3 bases, J shed 8 bases, and the junction held 10 bases outside the gene matches. The CDR3 is CARSYRDRGGAEKLFF. CDR3 bases: TGTGCCAGAAGCTACCGGGACAGGGGAGGGGCGGAAAAACTGTTTTTT.

This clone showed up just once. The chain is built from TRBV30 and TRBJ2-3, with 7 bases matching TRBD2. The V gene end was trimmed by 3 bases and the J gene end by 5 bases; junction bases not matched to a gene: 2. The CDR3 contains 12 residues. Germline CDR1 GTSNPN, CDR2 SVGIG (reference sequence). The CDR3 nucleotides read TGTGCCTGGAGCGCGGGGGTAGATACGCAGTATTTT. Its translation: CAWSAGVDTQYF.

J is TRBJ1-6 and V is TRBV6-1; no definite D call. V gave up 1 base and J gave up 7 bases, with 5 bases separating them. CDR1 is MNHNS, CDR2 SASEGT, per germline. The CDR3 runs 13 residues. The CDR3: CASSEVPNSPLHF. The DNA for the CDR3 is TGTGCCAGCAGTGAAGTTCCCAATTCACCCCTCCACTTT.

This chain connects TRBV7-9 to TRBJ2-7; tentatively, D is TRBD1 (5 bases). This CDR3 has 15 residues. V dropped 5 bases and J dropped 6 bases, with 20 bases sitting between them. Germline assignment: CDR1 SEHNR and CDR2 FQNEAQ (reference sequence). The CDR3, as DNA: TGTGCCAGCAGCCGGACCTTTAGTCCAGGGTCCGAGCAGTACTTC. Its translation is CASSRTFSPGSEQYF.

The chain couples TRBV9 to TRBJ2-7; 9 positions agree with TRBD1. The CDR3 contains 14 residues. Trimming cost V 3 bases and J 5 bases; bases outside gene matches: 6. The germline V gene encodes CDR1 SGDLS and CDR2 YYNGEE. The chain's CDR3 is CASSAEDRGNEQYF. The CDR3, as DNA: TGTGCCAGCAGCGCCGAGGACAGGGGCAACGAGCAGTACTTC.

The chain joins TRBV29-1 to TRBJ2-6; D uncertain. Germline V gene lookup returns CDR1 SQVTM and CDR2 ANQGSEA. V shed 4 bases and J shed 3 bases, with 16 bases lying between them. This CDR3 has 16 residues. The CDR3 spells CSVVKYSSFGANVLTF. CDR3 bases: TGCAGCGTTGTAAAATATTCGTCGTTTGGGGCCAACGTCCTGACTTTC.

As concerns this clone: Compared with germline, one end of the junction differs, possibly owing to a read error. The chain has TRBV7-2 and TRBJ2-3; D unresolved. Per germline, CDR1 SGHTA and CDR2 FQGNSA. The CDR3 contains 16 residues. CDR3 nucleotides: TGCGCCAGCAGCCAAGATTTCGGCAGCGACACAGATACGCAGTATTTT. Translation: CASSQDFGSDTDTQYF.

Only one count was recorded for this clone. The rearrangement links TRBV6-4 to TRBJ2-1, with a tentative D call TRBD2 (6 bases). The V end was cut by 0 bases, the J end by 1 base, with 10 bases between. The CDR3 is 16 amino acids. CDR1 and CDR2 from the germline V gene are MRHNA and SNTAGT. In DNA form, the CDR3 reads TGTGCCAGCAGTGACTCGTGGAGGGGATCCTACAATGAGCAGTTCTTC. Residues: CASSDSWRGSYNEQFF.

The gene calls are TRBV4-3 and TRBJ1-5; D gene ambiguous. CDR1 LGHNA and CDR2 YSLEER come from the germline V gene. V dropped 0 bases and J dropped 3 bases, with 9 bases sitting between them. This CDR3 is built from 15 residues. The CDR3 DNA is TGCGCCAGCAGCCAAGAGGGAGGTGCCAATCAGCCCCAGCATTTT. Amino acids: CASSQEGGANQPQHF.

This clone was recorded only once. The gene calls are TRBV19 and TRBJ2-2, with 15 positions matching TRBD2. Losses at the gene ends were 5 bases for V and 4 bases for J; bases not matched to a gene: 8. Germline assignment: CDR1 LNHDA and CDR2 SQIVND (reference sequence). The CDR3 extends over 18 amino acids. Here the CDR3 reads CASSATTGLAGGTGELFF. Written as DNA, the CDR3 is TGTGCCAGTAGTGCGACGACGGGACTAGCGGGAGGCACCGGGGAGCTGTTTTTT.

The chain combines TRBV11-3 with TRBJ2-7, with TRBD1 as a possible D gene (7 bases). With 6 bases removed from V and 4 bases from J, the gap between germline ends came to 13 bases. The germline CDR1 and CDR2 sequences are SGHNT and YENEEA. This CDR3 spans 13 amino acids. CDR3 nucleotide sequence: TGTGCCAGCAGTAAGACAGGGAGGTACGAGCAGTACTTC. Its translation is CASSKTGRYEQYF.

The rearrangement links TRBV7-2 to TRBJ2-4, with 7 bases matching TRBD1. J lost 0 bases, V lost 3 bases, and 5 bases had no gene match. The germline CDR1 and CDR2 sequences are SGHTA and FQGNSA. CDR3 length: 16 amino acids. The CDR3 sequence: CASSFRTGLAKNIQYF. The CDR3 bases are TGTGCCAGCAGCTTCAGGACAGGCCTAGCCAAAAACATTCAGTACTTC.

This chain links TRBV7-3 with TRBJ2-1; tentative D call: TRBD1 (5 bases). The germline CDR1 and CDR2 sequences are SGHTA and FQGTGA. V lost 6 bases to trimming and J lost 7 bases, with 19 bases between them. CDR3 size: 15 residues. The CDR3 here is CASRNPDSFVNEQFF. CDR3 DNA: TGTGCCAGCAGGAACCCAGACAGTTTTGTTAATGAGCAGTTCTTC.

This clone was seen a single time. The rearrangement joins TRBV5-4 to TRBJ2-5; perhaps TRBD1 as D (6 bases). Germline CDR1 is SGHNT and CDR2 is YYREEE (reference sequence). The CDR3 covers 15 residues. Deletions cut 4 bases from V and 1 base from J, with 14 bases between. The CDR3, as DNA: TGTGCCAGCAGCCATTGGGTAGGGGGCCAAGAGACCCAGTACTTC. This gives the protein CASSHWVGGQETQYF. Using reference TRBV5-4 and TRBJ2-5 for the parts outside the CDR3, the full variable domain is ETGVTQSPTHLIKTRGQQVTLRCSSQSGHNTVSWYQQALGQGPQFIFQYYREEENGRGNFPPRFSGLQFPNYSSELNVNALELDDSALYLCASSHWVGGQETQYFGPGTRLLVL.

The chain recombines TRBV4-1 with TRBJ2-5, with a weak D call TRBD2 (6 bases). V was shortened by 1 base and J by 1 base, with 13 bases between the two germline ends. The CDR3 extends over 16 amino acids. Looked up from germline, CDR1 is MGHRA and CDR2 is YSYEKL. The chain's CDR3 is CASSQGERGAQETQYF. CDR3 nucleotides: TGCGCCAGCAGCCAAGGAGAACGCGGGGCCCAAGAGACCCAGTACTTC.